The sequence of this T cell receptor (beta chain) was determined in a study of shared T cell receptors in the human thymus. Assay: immunoSEQ multiplex PCR; the TCRdb copy retains only in-frame clones and omits some. Of 720,000 or so clones in the sample, over 75% are singletons; the top ten hold around 0.01%. Trimming cost V 5 bases and J 5 bases, with 29 bases left between them. CDR3 size: 19 residues. Looked up from germline, CDR1 is SGHDT and CDR2 is YYEEEE. This clone came up a few times. The same specimen was also included in a second study, on human thymus T cells. In that study: Both thymic and peripheral blood repertoires showed apparently biased V and J usage.

The chain employs TRBV5-6 and TRBJ2-1, with a tentative D call TRBD2 (7 bases). The sample taken for sequencing was thymocytes. The TCR originated in a girl in the first two years of life with a congenital heart defect. As DNA, the CDR3 is TGTGCCAGCAGGCTCCGGGACAAGGGAGGGGTGTTTGGGGACAATGAGCAGTTCTTC. It is translated as CASRLRDKGGVFGDNEQFF. Full variable domain (outside the CDR3, taken from reference TRBV5-6 and TRBJ2-1): DAGVTQSPTHLIKTRGQQVTLRCSPKSGHDTVSWYQQALGQGPQFIFQYYEEEERQRGNFPDRFSGHQFPNYSSELNVNALLLGDSALYLCASRLRDKGGVFGDNEQFFGPGTRLTVL.